This T cell receptor (beta chain) was documented in a study of CD8 T cells in ankylosing spondylitis. TCRdb re-called the 5' RACE reads through MiXCR, storing one row per CDR3 protein. The sample yields tens of thousands of distinct CDR3 sequences, more than 9.5% seen once. Study outcomes and limitations: Made up of 7 to 9 highly homologous variants, a TCR beta motif appeared characteristic of ankylosing spondylitis blood. Reactive arthritis synovial fluid and blood previously showed some of these motif variants. Reports say disease-linked clones showed up significantly more in matched ankylosing spondylitis synovial fluid.

This clonotype occurred many times. Its antigen is undetermined. The CDR3 extends over 14 amino acids. Losses at the gene ends were 6 bases for V and 2 bases for J; bases not matched to a gene: 5. The sequenced material came from blood, either unsorted or a sorted T cell fraction (not recorded which). This clonotype was obtained from a male donor with ankylosing spondylitis or in good health (not recorded which). V usage is TRBV12-3 or TRBV12-4 and J usage is TRBJ2-7; 9 nucleotides match TRBD1. CDR3 protein: CASRSGQGPYEQYF. CDR3 DNA: TGTGCCAGCAGGTCGGGACAGGGCCCCTACGAGCAGTACTTC.